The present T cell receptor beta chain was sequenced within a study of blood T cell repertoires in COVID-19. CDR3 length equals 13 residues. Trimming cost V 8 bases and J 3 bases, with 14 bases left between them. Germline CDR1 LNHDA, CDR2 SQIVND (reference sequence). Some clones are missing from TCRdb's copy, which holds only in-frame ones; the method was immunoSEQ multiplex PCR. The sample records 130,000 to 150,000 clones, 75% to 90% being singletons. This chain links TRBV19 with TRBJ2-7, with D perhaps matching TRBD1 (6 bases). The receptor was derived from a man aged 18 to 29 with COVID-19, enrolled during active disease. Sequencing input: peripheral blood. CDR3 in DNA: TGTGCCAGTGATCCGGGACACGGCTACGAGCAGTACTTC. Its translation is CASDPGHGYEQYF.